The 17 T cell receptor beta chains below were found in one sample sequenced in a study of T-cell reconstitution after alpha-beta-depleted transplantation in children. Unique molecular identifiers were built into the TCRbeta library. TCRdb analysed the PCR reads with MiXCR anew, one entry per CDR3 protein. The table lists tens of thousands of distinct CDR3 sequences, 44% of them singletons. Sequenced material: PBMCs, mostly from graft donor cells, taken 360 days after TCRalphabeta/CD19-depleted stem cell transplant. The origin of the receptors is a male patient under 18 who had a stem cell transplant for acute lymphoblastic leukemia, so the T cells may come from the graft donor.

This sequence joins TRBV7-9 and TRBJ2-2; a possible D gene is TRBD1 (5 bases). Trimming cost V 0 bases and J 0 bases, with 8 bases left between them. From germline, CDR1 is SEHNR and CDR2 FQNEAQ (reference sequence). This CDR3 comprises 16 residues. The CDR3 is CASSLAGPSNTGELFF. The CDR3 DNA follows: TGTGCCAGCAGCTTAGCGGGGCCTTCGAACACCGGGGAGCTGTTTTTT.

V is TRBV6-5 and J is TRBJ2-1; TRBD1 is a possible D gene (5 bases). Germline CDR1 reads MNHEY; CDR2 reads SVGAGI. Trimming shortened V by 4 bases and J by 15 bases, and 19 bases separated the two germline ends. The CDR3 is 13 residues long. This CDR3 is CASSSLARASRFF. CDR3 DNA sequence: TGTGCCAGCAGTTCCTTAGCCAGGGCGAGTCGGTTCTTC.

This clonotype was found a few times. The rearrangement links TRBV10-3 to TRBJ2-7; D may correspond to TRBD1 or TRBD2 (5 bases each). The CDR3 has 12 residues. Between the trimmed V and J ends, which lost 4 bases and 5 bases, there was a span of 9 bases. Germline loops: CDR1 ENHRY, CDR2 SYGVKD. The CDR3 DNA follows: TGTGCCATCAGTGTTTTGGGGGACGAGCAGTACTTC. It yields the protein CAISVLGDEQYF.

CDR3 coding DNA: TGTGCCAGCAGTTTATCAGGGCCCGGGGAGCTGTTTTTT. Protein: CASSLSGPGELFF. The chain is built from TRBV12-3 or TRBV12-4 and TRBJ2-2; D is possibly TRBD1 (5 bases). The V end was cut by 2 bases, the J end by 6 bases, with 7 bases between. CDR3 length equals 13 residues.

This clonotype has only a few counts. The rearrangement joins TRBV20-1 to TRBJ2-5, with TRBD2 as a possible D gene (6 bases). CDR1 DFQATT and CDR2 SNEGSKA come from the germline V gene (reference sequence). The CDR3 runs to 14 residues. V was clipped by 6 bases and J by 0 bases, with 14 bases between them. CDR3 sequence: CSAGSRRDQETQYF. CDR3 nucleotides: TGCAGTGCAGGGAGCCGGAGGGACCAAGAGACCCAGTACTTC.

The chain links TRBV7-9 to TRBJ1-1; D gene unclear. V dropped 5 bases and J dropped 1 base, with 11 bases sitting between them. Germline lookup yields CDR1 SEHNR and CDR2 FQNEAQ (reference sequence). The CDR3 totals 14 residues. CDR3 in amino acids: CASSQVSRNTEAFF. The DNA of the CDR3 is TGTGCCAGCAGCCAAGTCTCGAGGAACACTGAAGCTTTCTTT. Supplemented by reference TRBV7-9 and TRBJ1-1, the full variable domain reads DTGVSQNPRHKITKRGQNVTFRCDPISEHNRLYWYRQTLGQGPEFLTYFQNEAQLEKSRLLSDRFSAERPKGSFSTLEIQRTEQGDSAMYLCASSQVSRNTEAFFGQGTRLTVV.

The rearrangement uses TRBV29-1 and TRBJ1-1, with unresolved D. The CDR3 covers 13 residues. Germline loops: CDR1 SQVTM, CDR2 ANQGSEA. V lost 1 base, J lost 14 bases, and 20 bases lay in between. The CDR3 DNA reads TGCAGCGTTGAAGTCCGAGGAGGAGGGATCGCGTTCTTT. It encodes CSVEVRGGGIAFF.

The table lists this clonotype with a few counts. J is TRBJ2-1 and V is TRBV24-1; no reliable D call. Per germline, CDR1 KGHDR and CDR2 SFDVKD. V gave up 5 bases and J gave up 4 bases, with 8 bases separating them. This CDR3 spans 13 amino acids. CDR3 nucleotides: TGTGCCACCAGTGTAGAGAAATACAATGAGCAGTTCTTC. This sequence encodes CATSVEKYNEQFF.

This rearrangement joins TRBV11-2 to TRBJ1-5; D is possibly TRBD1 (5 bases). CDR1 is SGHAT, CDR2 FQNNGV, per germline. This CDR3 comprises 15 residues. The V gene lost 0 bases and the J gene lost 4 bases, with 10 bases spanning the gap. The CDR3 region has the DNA TGTGCCAGCAGCTTAGATACAGGCCTTAATCAGCCCCAGCATTTT. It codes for CASSLDTGLNQPQHF.

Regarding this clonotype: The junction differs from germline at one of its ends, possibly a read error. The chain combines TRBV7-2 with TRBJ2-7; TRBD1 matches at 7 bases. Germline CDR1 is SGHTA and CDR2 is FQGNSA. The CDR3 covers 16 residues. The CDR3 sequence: CASNLNSGTVPYEQNF. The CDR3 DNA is TGTGCCAGCAACTTAAATTCCGGGACAGTCCCTTACGAGCAGAACTTC.

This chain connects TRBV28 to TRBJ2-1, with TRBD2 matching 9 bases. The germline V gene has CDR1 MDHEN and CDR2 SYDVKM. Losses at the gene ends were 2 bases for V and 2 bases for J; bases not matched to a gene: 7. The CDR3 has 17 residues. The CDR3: CASSLTFLAGTYNEQFF. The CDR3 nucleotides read TGTGCCAGCAGTTTAACCTTCCTAGCGGGGACCTACAATGAGCAGTTCTTC.

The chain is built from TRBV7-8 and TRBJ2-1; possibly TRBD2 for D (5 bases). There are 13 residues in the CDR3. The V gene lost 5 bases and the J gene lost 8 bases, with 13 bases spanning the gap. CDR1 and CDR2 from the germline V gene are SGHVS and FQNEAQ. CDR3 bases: TGTGCCAGCAGCCCCTATGTCGGGGATGAGCAGTTCTTC. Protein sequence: CASSPYVGDEQFF.

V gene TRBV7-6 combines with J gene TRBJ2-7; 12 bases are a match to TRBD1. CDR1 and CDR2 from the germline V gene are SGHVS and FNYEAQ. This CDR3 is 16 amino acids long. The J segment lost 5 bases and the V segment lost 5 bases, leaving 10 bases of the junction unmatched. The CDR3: CASSLYAGTGGHEQYF. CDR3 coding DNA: TGTGCCAGCAGCCTTTATGCCGGGACAGGGGGCCACGAGCAGTACTTC.

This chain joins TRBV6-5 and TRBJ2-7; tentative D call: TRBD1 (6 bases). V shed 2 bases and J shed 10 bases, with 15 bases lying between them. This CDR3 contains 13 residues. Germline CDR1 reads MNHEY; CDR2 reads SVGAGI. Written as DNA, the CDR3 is TGTGCCAGCAGTTACGTTGGGACATCAAAACAGTACTTC. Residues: CASSYVGTSKQYF.

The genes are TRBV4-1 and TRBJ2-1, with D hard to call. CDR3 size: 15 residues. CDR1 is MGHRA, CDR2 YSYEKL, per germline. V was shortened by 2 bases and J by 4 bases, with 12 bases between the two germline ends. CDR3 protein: CASSQNSPIYNEQFF. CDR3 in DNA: TGCGCCAGCAGCCAAAATTCGCCGATTTACAATGAGCAGTTCTTC.

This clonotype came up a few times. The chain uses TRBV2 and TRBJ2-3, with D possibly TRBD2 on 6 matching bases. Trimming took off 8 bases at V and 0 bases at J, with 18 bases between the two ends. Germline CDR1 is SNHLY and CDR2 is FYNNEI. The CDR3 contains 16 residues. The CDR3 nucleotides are TGTGCCAGCGTCGAAGGGACTCTTCCTAGCACAGATACGCAGTATTTT. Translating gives CASVEGTLPSTDTQYF.

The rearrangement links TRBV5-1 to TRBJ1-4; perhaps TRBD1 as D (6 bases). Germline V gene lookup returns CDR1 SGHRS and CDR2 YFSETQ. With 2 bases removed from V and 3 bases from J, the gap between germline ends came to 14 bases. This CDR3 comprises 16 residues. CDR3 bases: TGCGCCAGCAGCTTAGAGGGGGGCGCGGCTAATGAAAAACTGTTTTTT. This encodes CASSLEGGAANEKLFF.